One T cell receptor beta chain is described in this entry. The target antigen is unknown. The read terminates 3 residues before the CDR3 end, so the remaining end is supplied by the germline J gene. Per germline, CDR1 LGHDT and CDR2 YNNKEL (reference sequence). The CDR3 runs 15 residues. J was trimmed by 1 base and V by 1 base; bases with no gene match: 1. The protocol was immunoSEQ multiplex PCR, while the TCRdb copy is restricted to in-frame clones and leaves out a portion. Its clone listing holds approximately 15,000 clones. The sample originates from a study of T cells in women clearing cervical HPV infection. In the study overall: Controls were women whose single incident HPV16 infection cleared within 12 months without precancer or cancer.

Overall study findings and caveats: TRBV6-7 abundance was lower in cases than controls (around 0.1% versus 0.15%). CIN3+ cases had significantly higher TCR richness than controls; evenness did not differ.

Each participant carried one incident cervical HPV16 infection only. V is TRBV3-1 (or the pseudogene TRBV3-2) and J is TRBJ2-3; 8 positions agree with TRBD2. Specimen: blood buffy coat. This receptor was identified in a woman aged 18 to 69 with a cervical HPV16 infection that either progressed to CIN3+ or cleared (not recorded which). CDR3 bases read: TGTGCCAGCAGCCAAGTACTAGCGGGCACAGATACG. It specifies CASSQVLAGTDT. The whole CDR3 sequence is CASSQVLAGTDTQYF.